This T cell receptor (beta chain) was identified in a study of post-analysis software for immune sequencing data. Losses at the gene ends were 0 bases for V and 5 bases for J; bases not matched to a gene: 18. This CDR3 region has 20 residues. Germline lookup yields CDR1 MGHRA and CDR2 YSYEKL. Findings of the study overall: TRBV5-6, TRBV5-1 and TRBV20-1 belonged to a set of about five TRBV segments that were more frequent in patients than controls.

Turning to this clonotype: Its cognate antigen is unknown.

Sequencing libraries made from TCR beta cDNA carried unique molecular identifiers. TCRdb recomputed calls from the PCR reads with MiXCR, one row per CDR3 protein. The sample carries fewer than 900,000 distinct CDR3 sequences, just over 45% recorded once. This clonotype was sampled from a girl under 18 with multiple sclerosis. Sequencing was done on a sample of blood. This sequence joins TRBV4-1 and TRBJ2-1; 8 bases map to TRBD2. The CDR3 region is CASSQEDTSGKPLRDNEQFF. DNA of the CDR3: TGCGCCAGCAGCCAAGAGGATACTAGCGGAAAGCCCCTGCGGGACAATGAGCAGTTCTTC.